A single sample gave rise to the 26 T cell receptor beta chains below, sequenced in a study of cytomegalovirus exposure and HLA in healthy donors. The assay was immunoSEQ multiplex PCR, and TCRdb's table has in-frame clones only and misses some. The data contain some 150,000 clones, 75% to 90% of them singletons. The specimen sequenced was PBMCs. These receptors were obtained from a man younger than 30 in good health and CMV-seropositive.

This clone was seen a single time. The chain combines TRBV4-3 with TRBJ1-4, with D uncertain. The CDR3 covers 16 residues. Trimming removed 0 bases at V and 3 bases at J, with 11 bases between. The germline V gene has CDR1 LGHNA and CDR2 YSLEER. The CDR3 loop is CASSQEVWLANEKLFF. CDR3 DNA: TGCGCCAGCAGCCAAGAGGTGTGGTTAGCTAATGAAAAACTGTTTTTT.

This clone has just one count. The chain recombines TRBV29-1 with TRBJ2-1; D remains ambiguous. V was trimmed by 3 bases and J by 4 bases, leaving 4 bases between them. The germline V gene has CDR1 SQVTM and CDR2 ANQGSEA. The CDR3 runs 11 residues. The CDR3 loop is CSVDGYNEQFF. CDR3 in DNA: TGCAGCGTTGACGGTTACAATGAGCAGTTCTTC.

This clone was recorded many times. V is TRBV6-4 and J is TRBJ2-2; 10 bases are shared with TRBD1. Losses at the gene ends were 7 bases for V and 5 bases for J; bases not matched to a gene: 7. The CDR3 runs 15 residues. CDR1 is MRHNA and CDR2 is SNTAGT in the germline V gene. DNA of the CDR3: TGTGCCAGCAAGGCCGGGACAGGGGAAACCGGGGAGCTGTTTTTT. It translates to CASKAGTGETGELFF.

The genes are TRBV4-3 and TRBJ2-7, with TRBD1 identical over 7 bases. The CDR3 is 16 amino acids. V lost 0 bases, J lost 2 bases, and 7 bases stayed unmatched. Germline CDR1 reads LGHNA; CDR2 reads YSLEER. Here the CDR3 reads CASSQDLGQGAYEQYF. CDR3 coding DNA: TGCGCCAGCAGCCAAGATCTTGGGCAGGGGGCCTACGAGCAGTACTTC.

The chain is built from TRBV5-4 and TRBJ2-7, with 7 bases matching TRBD1. Trimming removed 5 bases from V and 0 bases from J; junction bases left unmatched: 8. This CDR3 has 15 amino acids. Germline CDR1 is SGHNT and CDR2 is YYREEE (reference sequence). In DNA, the CDR3 is TGTGCCAGCAGAGGGGGCCGGGGTGGCTCCTACGAGCAGTACTTC. It translates to CASRGGRGGSYEQYF.

The V gene is TRBV7-2, the J gene TRBJ1-1, with TRBD1 matching over 8 bases. J gave up 1 base and V 4 bases, and 8 bases lay outside the gene matches. The CDR3 extends over 16 amino acids. In germline, CDR1 is SGHTA, CDR2 FQGNSA. The CDR3 is CASSSRTGITNTEAFF. The DNA of the CDR3 is TGTGCCAGCAGCTCTCGGACAGGGATAACGAACACTGAAGCTTTCTTT.

V is TRBV4-1 and J is TRBJ2-5; 9 bases are a match to TRBD2. The V segment lost 0 bases and the J segment 5 bases; nucleotides outside the gene matches: 13. This CDR3 region has 18 residues. Germline loops: CDR1 MGHRA, CDR2 YSYEKL. This CDR3 is CASSQEPHQGGGEETQYF. CDR3 bases: TGCGCCAGCAGCCAAGAACCTCATCAGGGCGGGGGGGAGGAGACCCAGTACTTC.

V gene TRBV4-1 combines with J gene TRBJ1-4, with a tentative D call TRBD1 (6 bases). CDR3 length: 16 residues. The germline CDR1 and CDR2 sequences are MGHRA and YSYEKL. Trimming took off 6 bases at V and 7 bases at J, with 21 bases between the two ends. The CDR3 here is CASSHAGAGVSEKLFF. Here the CDR3 DNA reads TGCGCCAGCAGTCACGCGGGGGCAGGGGTATCTGAAAAACTGTTTTTT.

CDR3 sequence: CASSKRLAGIDEQFF. The CDR3 coding sequence is TGTGCCAGCAGCAAAAGACTAGCGGGAATTGATGAGCAGTTCTTC. The gene calls are TRBV21-1 and TRBJ2-1; the table assigns TRBD2, which was not confirmed against the DNA. TRBV21-1 is classified as a pseudogene. The CDR3 sequence is 15 residues long.

V usage is TRBV6-1 and J usage is TRBJ2-7, with a tentative D call TRBD2 (6 bases). The CDR3 contains 14 residues. Germline assignment: CDR1 MNHNS and CDR2 SASEGT. V was clipped by 4 bases and J by 4 bases, with 14 bases between them. CDR3 sequence (DNA): TGTGCCAGCAGTGCTACGACTAGTCCGTACGAGCAGTACTTC. Translating it yields CASSATTSPYEQYF.

This clone has just a few counts. This CDR3 reads CASRQTGEQYF. The CDR3 nucleotides read TGTGCCAGCAGGCAAACCGGGGAGCAGTACTTC. The chain combines TRBV13 with TRBJ2-7; no clear D gene. Trimming cost V 6 bases and J 7 bases, with 10 bases left between them. Germline V CDR1 and CDR2: PRHDT, FYEKMQ (reference sequence). CDR3 size: 11 residues.

The chain is built from TRBV7-8 and TRBJ2-1; 8 nucleotides agree with TRBD1. CDR1 SGHVS and CDR2 FQNEAQ come from the germline V gene. V shed 4 bases and J 0 bases; nucleotides not matched to a gene: 11. CDR3 size: 18 residues. The CDR3 region is CASSSHPSGGSSYNEQFF. DNA for the CDR3: TGTGCCAGCAGCTCACACCCCTCAGGGGGCAGCTCCTACAATGAGCAGTTCTTC.

This chain links TRBV19 with TRBJ2-2; D is perhaps TRBD2 (5 bases). The CDR3 is 15 amino acids. V lost 6 bases to trimming and J lost 2 bases, with 13 bases between them. CDR1 and CDR2 (germline): LNHDA, SQIVND (reference sequence). CDR3 loop: CASRPGSTNTGELFF. The CDR3 bases are TGTGCCAGTAGGCCTGGGAGTACCAACACCGGGGAGCTGTTTTTT.

V is TRBV4-1 and J is TRBJ2-7; 12 nucleotides match TRBD2. Germline loops: CDR1 MGHRA, CDR2 YSYEKL. The CDR3 runs 20 residues. V lost 9 bases and J lost 2; bases outside the gene matches: 23. CDR3 amino acids: CARYRDRGATSGSRAYEQYF. The CDR3, as DNA: TGCGCCAGATACCGGGACAGGGGCGCGACTAGCGGGAGTAGGGCCTACGAGCAGTACTTC.

The chain is built from TRBV6-5 and TRBJ2-1; D is unclear. The germline CDR1 and CDR2 sequences are MNHEY and SVGAGI. The V end was cut by 6 bases, the J end by 6 bases, with 6 bases between. The CDR3 runs 11 residues. CDR3 nucleotide sequence: TGTGCCAGCAGCCCCCGCAATGAGCAGTTCTTC. Its translation is CASSPRNEQFF.

The chain recombines TRBV2 with TRBJ2-1; 8 positions match TRBD2. From germline, CDR1 is SNHLY and CDR2 FYNNEI. The V gene end was trimmed by 7 bases and the J gene end by 2 bases; junction bases not matched to a gene: 4. This CDR3 comprises 14 residues. The CDR3 sequence: CASKSGSPYNEQFF. For the CDR3, the DNA is TGTGCCAGCAAGAGCGGGAGCCCCTACAATGAGCAGTTCTTC. Using reference TRBV2 and TRBJ2-1 for the parts outside the CDR3, the full variable domain is EPEVTQTPSHQVTQMGQEVILRCVPISNHLYFYWYRQILGQKVEFLVSFYNNEISEKSEIFDDQFSVERPDGSNFTLKIRSTKLEDSAMYFCASKSGSPYNEQFFGPGTRLTVL.

The chain carries TRBV7-6 and TRBJ1-1; D unclear. There are 11 residues in the CDR3. Trimming removed 4 bases from V and 2 bases from J, with 2 bases in between. Germline values: CDR1 SGHVS, CDR2 FNYEAQ. CDR3 in DNA: TGTGCCAGCAGCTCTAACACTGAAGCTTTCTTT. This gives the protein CASSSNTEAFF.

The chain is built from TRBV6-6 and TRBJ2-1; TRBD1 matches 9 bases. The CDR3 covers 14 residues. V gave up 8 bases and J gave up 4 bases; unmatched junction bases: 6. Germline V gene data show CDR1 as MNHNY and CDR2 as SVGAGI (reference sequence). The CDR3 nucleotides are TGTGCCAGCGGGGGGACAGGGCCATACAATGAGCAGTTCTTC. It yields the protein CASGGTGPYNEQFF.

The genes are TRBV4-3 and TRBJ1-4; TRBD1 matches 8 bases. V shed 4 bases and J 7 bases; nucleotides not matched to a gene: 5. The germline V gene encodes CDR1 LGHNA and CDR2 YSLEER. The CDR3 sequence is 14 residues long. The DNA of the CDR3 is TGCGCCAGCAGCCCAACGGACAGGGCTGAAAAACTGTTTTTT. This codes for CASSPTDRAEKLFF.

The chain links TRBV5-6 to TRBJ1-2; TRBD1 matches 9 bases. The length of the CDR3 is 13 residues. Germline values: CDR1 SGHDT, CDR2 YYEEEE. The J segment lost 7 bases and the V segment lost 4 bases, leaving 5 bases of the junction unmatched. The CDR3 protein is CASSMGQGGGYTF. DNA of the CDR3: TGTGCCAGCAGCATGGGACAGGGCGGTGGCTACACCTTC.

V and J are TRBV10-3 and TRBJ2-7; 11 bases agree with TRBD2. The CDR3 totals 15 residues. Germline-derived CDR1 and CDR2 are ENHRY and SYGVKD. The junction had 6 bases not matched to a gene; V was cut back by 5 bases and J by 3 bases. CDR3 residues: CAISMTSGDNYEQYF. The CDR3, as DNA: TGTGCCATCAGTATGACTAGCGGGGACAACTACGAGCAGTACTTC.

This clone was seen once. The chain combines TRBV30 with TRBJ1-2, with TRBD1 matching 7 bases. Germline V gene data show CDR1 as GTSNPN and CDR2 as SVGIG (reference sequence). Trimming removed 7 bases from V and 4 bases from J; junction bases left unmatched: 9. This CDR3 is 13 amino acids long. CDR3 protein: CAFLQGESYGYTF. The CDR3 bases are TGTGCCTTTCTTCAGGGGGAAAGCTATGGCTACACCTTC.

The V call is TRBV4-3, the J call TRBJ2-7, with TRBD1 matching 9 bases. With V trimmed by 3 bases and J by 2 bases, 5 bases remained unmatched. The length of the CDR3 is 15 residues. Germline CDR1 and CDR2: LGHNA and YSLEER. For the CDR3, the DNA is TGCGCCAGCAGCCAGCTCCGGGACAGGGCCTACGAGCAGTACTTC. It encodes CASSQLRDRAYEQYF.

The V and J genes are TRBV12-5 and TRBJ2-4, with 8 nucleotides matching TRBD2. The trim removed 7 bases at V and 6 bases at J, leaving 11 bases unmatched. The CDR3 spans 15 residues. From germline, CDR1 is LGHNT and CDR2 FRNRAP. CDR3 in DNA: TGTGCTAGTGCCCCAGCGGGGGCCTTAGGAAACATTCAGTACTTC. Its protein product is CASAPAGALGNIQYF.

This clone occurred once. This rearrangement joins TRBV27 to TRBJ1-2, with D perhaps TRBD1 (6 bases). Germline-derived CDR1 and CDR2 are MNHEY and SMNVEV (reference sequence). The CDR3 is 14 amino acids. V was trimmed by 8 bases and J by 4 bases, leaving 17 bases between them. CDR3 loop: CASAQGSASYGYTF. In DNA form, the CDR3 reads TGTGCCAGCGCACAGGGTTCGGCTAGCTATGGCTACACCTTC.

The V and J genes are TRBV18 and TRBJ2-1; 12 bases map to TRBD2. Germline lookup yields CDR1 KGHSH and CDR2 LQKENI. The CDR3 loop spans 15 amino acids. Germline trimming cut 6 bases from V and 4 bases from J; bases unmatched to any gene: 4. The CDR3 nucleotides read TGTGCCAGCTCCCTACTAGCGGGGGGATACAATGAGCAGTTCTTC. It yields the protein CASSLLAGGYNEQFF.